One T cell receptor (beta chain) is described in this entry. This clonotype was seen only a few times. Its antigen specificity is not known. The sample holds no much larger clone one base away, and base qualities are not on file. This entry is derived from a study of T-cell memory formation after mild COVID-19 (dated by TCRdb to about 2021). Background for the entire study: Most TCR sequence clusters were specific to one of the two donors. In a couple of donors, T-cell clones that expanded and contracted after mild COVID-19 were followed by sequencing TCRalpha and TCRbeta repertoires longitudinally. The cohort was made up of two young adult volunteers, one female and one male, who were previously healthy. General findings and caveats noted by the study authors: Whether the second-wave clones peaking on day 37 were SARS-CoV-2 specific was not confirmed. Balanced CD4/CD8 phenotypes were observed for clones contracting from day 15 to 85, whereas a bias towards CD4+ was observed for a second wave of clones expanding from day 15 to 37. Some responding clones were found in pre-infection memory, which suggests that pre-existing cross-reactive memory T cells took part in the SARS-CoV-2 response. Only two mild cases were covered by the study, and larger cohorts that include severe cases with pre-infection samples were considered necessary. Contracting CD4+ clones were found mainly in CM and EM memory subsets, while CD8+ clones were enriched in EMRA.

Sequencer: Illumina NovaSeq 6000. TCRalpha and TCRbeta cDNA libraries were constructed by 5'RACE with constant-segment primers, with sample barcodes and unique molecular identifiers being introduced. Trizol reagent was used to extract RNA from every sample. Amplification of the libraries took two PCR steps, and the second step added a second sample barcode plus Illumina TruSeq adapters. Libraries were sequenced on an Illumina NovaSeq with 2 x 150 bp paired-end reads. As for the authors' bioinformatics: Demultiplexing of reads and collapsing into UMI-guided consensus sequences were performed with migec v1.2.7. With mixcr v2.1.11, UMI consensuses were aligned to TRA and TRB V and J templates and assembled into clonotypes. A clonotype was counted as expanded or contracted only when both edgeR and NoisET called the clonotype significant, with the noise models trained on biological replicates. edgeR calls used a false discovery rate-adjusted p below 0.01 and a log2 fold-change threshold of 1. PCA with hierarchical clustering of max-normalized trajectories of the 1000 most abundant clonotypes was used as exploratory dynamics analysis. Separately sequenced CD4+ and CD8+ repertoires were used to assign the CD4 or CD8 phenotype of responding clones. The raw public data were reprocessed by TCRdb itself: fastp quality trimming at Q25, MiXCR clonotype calling, in-frame beta chains only. Every entry covers one CDR3 protein and lists the most common genes and DNA from its rows. TCRdb's processing, not the authors' own work, is the source of the V and J calls. For this sample the table gives over 400,000 distinct CDR3 sequences, of which 20% to 25% were detected only once. The top ten clones comprise around 13% of the sample.

Ficoll-Paque density gradient centrifugation was used to isolate PBMCs. Trimming takes 6 bases from V and 4 bases from J, and the germline ends sit 21 bases apart. CDR1 and CDR2 (SGHTA, FQGTGA) derive from the germline V gene. Taken from cysteine to phenylalanine, the CDR3 has 16 residues. Only the CDR3 portion is preserved as DNA: 48 bases, with reading frame beginning at the first base. The receptor was isolated from an adult woman who had mild COVID-19 (a few samples of this study predate the infection). The sample titles of this study are shuffled in the database, so cell type and time point are left out; the donor was told from shared clones. The sample was PBMCs or a T cell subset sorted from them (not recorded which). The receptor chain draws on TRBV7-3 and TRBJ2-5; no confident D gene assignment can be made. The CDR3 loop reads CASSLGGPIAPETQYF. In nucleotides, the sequence is TGTGCCAGCAGTCTCGGTGGTCCTATTGCCCCAGAGACCCAGTACTTC.